The entry that follows covers one T cell receptor (beta chain) sequence. Its target is unknown. Making the TCR beta libraries involved quantitative 5'-RACE with molecular barcodes. MiXCR was run by TCRdb on the 5' RACE reads, yielding one entry per CDR3 protein. The data hold more than 650,000 distinct CDR3 sequences, with approximately 10% observed a single time. This sample is part of a study of CD8 T cells in ankylosing spondylitis. Overall study findings and caveats: Disease-linked clones had a CD8+ phenotype and relatively low frequency in peripheral blood. What appeared characteristic of ankylosing spondylitis blood was a TCR beta motif of several highly homologous variants. The authors reported significant enrichment of disease-linked clones in matched ankylosing spondylitis synovial fluid. Past studies reported some motif variants in reactive arthritis synovial fluid and blood.

Germline CDR1 and CDR2: MNHEY and SVGEGT. The CDR3 sequence is 15 residues long. The V end was cut by 4 bases, the J end by 4 bases, with 13 bases between. Sequencing was done on a sample of blood, either unsorted or a sorted T cell fraction (not recorded which). The receptor was isolated from a male donor with ankylosing spondylitis. The chain links TRBV6-2 or TRBV6-3 to TRBJ2-2; a possible D gene is TRBD2 (6 bases). This chain's CDR3 is CASSSSASTTGELFF. CDR3 in DNA: TGTGCCAGCAGTTCTAGCGCCTCTACCACCGGGGAGCTGTTTTTT.